This T cell receptor beta chain emerged from a study of blood T cell repertoires in COVID-19 (dated by TCRdb to 2018 to 2020). Context from the whole study: Samples from collaborators originated in the United States, Italy and Spain and spanned both the acute and convalescent phases of COVID-19. The prospective study material was composed of cDNA or gDNA derived from T cells, B-cell-depleted T cells, or PBMCs. The dataset comprised deeply sampled blood TCRbeta repertoires from subjects exposed to, actively infected with, or recovered from COVID-19. The repertoires were released in a freely available public database intended as a resource for research on the immune response to SARS-CoV-2. Samples came from the ongoing ImmuneRACE study (first 160 participants) plus 1,254 subjects from 6 global collaborators. The sample metadata nearly always contained a de-identified subject ID, COVID-19 status, age in years and sex. HLA class I and class II types, where available, came from metadata supplied by the sample provider rather than from assay-based typing.

The CDR3 covers 13 residues, taking in both the cysteine and the phenylalanine. Solely the CDR3 DNA is kept, with 39 bases framed from the first base. V is cut by 0 bases and J by 5 bases, and the space between the germline ends is 9 bases. CDR1 and CDR2 were assigned from the germline V gene as SGDLS and YYNGEE. Points on this clone: This clone's antigen is unknown. No per-base quality is available; no much larger clone lies one base away.

TCRbeta CDR3 regions were amplified from genomic DNA by means of the immunoSEQ Assay, a bias-controlled multiplex PCR. From the authors' description of their analysis: Nucleated cell counts per sample were estimated from amplification of reference gene primers within the assay. To quantify the absolute abundance of each unique TCRbeta CDR3 rearrangement, sequence reads were collapsed and filtered. For each sample, productive Simpson clonality was calculated as the square root of Simpson's diversity index over productive rearrangements. Entries here come from immuneACCESS through TCRdb and include only in-frame sequences with V and J called. Some clones fail to appear in such tables; in the studies checked, an unresolved V gene covers under half of the shortfall, and the cause of the remainder is unknown. Clone size and V and J calls were adopted from that table, with D and trimming inferred from the DNA. Recorded for this sample are tens of thousands of clones; about 90% of them occurred a single time. The top ten hold 44% of the sample.

Collaborating institutions collected whole blood in K2EDTA tubes following their own protocols. For TCRbeta analysis, collaborator samples were shipped as frozen whole blood, as isolated PBMCs, or as DNA extracted from either sample type. Results and caveats for the whole study, not just this receptor: Clinical and demographic metadata were provided uncurated, with the amount varying by source and participant.

The V gene is TRBV9 and the J gene is TRBJ2-7, with the D gene not clear enough to name. Sequences were obtained from peripheral blood. The clonotype originates from a human donor in a cohort sampled during active COVID-19. This receptor carries the CDR3 CASSVDSWDEQYF. Here is the DNA: TGTGCCAGCAGCGTAGATAGCTGGGACGAGCAGTACTTC.